The 6 T cell receptor beta chains below all came from one sample that was sequenced in a study of blood T cell repertoires in COVID-19. Sequenced by immunoSEQ multiplex PCR; TCRdb stores in-frame clones only, minus some. The profile shows 200,000 to 250,000 clones, 80% to 90% of them singletons. Sequenced: peripheral blood. All receptors come from a man aged 18 to 30 with active or convalescent COVID-19.

Concerning this clone: At the DNA level, this CDR3 is encoded by other sequences in the same sample as well. The chain couples TRBV24-1 to TRBJ1-5; perhaps TRBD1 as D (6 bases). This CDR3 contains 13 residues. Trimming cost V 3 bases and J 8 bases, with 10 bases left between them. Germline CDR1 KGHDR, CDR2 SFDVKD. The CDR3 region has the DNA TGTGCCACCAGTGATGGCAGGGGAGAGCCCCAGCATTTT. This encodes CATSDGRGEPQHF.

This clone occurred once. This chain uses TRBV9 with TRBJ2-7; the match to TRBD2 covers 10 bases. CDR1 SGDLS and CDR2 YYNGEE come from the germline V gene. The CDR3 totals 17 residues. After removal of 0 bases from V and 7 bases from J, the junction contained 13 bases not matched to a gene. The CDR3: CASSVEGGRASGSEQYF. The CDR3, as DNA: TGTGCCAGCAGCGTAGAGGGGGGCAGAGCTAGCGGGAGTGAGCAGTACTTC.

This clone was counted between two and nine times. This chain links TRBV19 with TRBJ1-4, with D possibly matching TRBD1 (5 bases). V dropped 6 bases and J dropped 8 bases, with 16 bases sitting between them. The V gene's germline CDR1 is LNHDA and CDR2 SQIVND (reference sequence). The CDR3 totals 14 residues. The chain's CDR3 is CASRSQGIEEKLFF. The DNA of the CDR3 is TGTGCCAGTAGGAGTCAGGGAATCGAGGAAAAACTGTTTTTT.

The chain joins TRBV5-1 to TRBJ1-4, with a weak D call TRBD1 (6 bases). CDR1 and CDR2 (germline): SGHRS, YFSETQ. This CDR3 has 14 amino acids. V was clipped by 7 bases and J by 5 bases, with 15 bases between them. CDR3 loop: CASQTGTGNEKLFF. The CDR3 DNA follows: TGCGCCAGCCAAACGGGCACAGGGAATGAAAAACTGTTTTTT.

This sequence joins TRBV9 and TRBJ1-5; no clear D gene. Germline CDR1 reads SGDLS; CDR2 reads YYNGEE. V was clipped by 0 bases and J by 0 bases, with 7 bases between them. The CDR3 length is 15 residues. The DNA of the CDR3 is TGTGCCAGCAGCGTAGACGGGTATAGCAATCAGCCCCAGCATTTT. Translation gives CASSVDGYSNQPQHF.

V usage is TRBV20-1 and J usage is TRBJ2-7; 12 nucleotides agree with TRBD2. The trim removed 3 bases at V and 7 bases at J, leaving 13 bases unmatched. The germline V gene has CDR1 DFQATT and CDR2 SNEGSKA (reference sequence). The CDR3 has 16 amino acids. CDR3 amino acids: CSASPTPTSGRREQYF. In DNA form, the CDR3 reads TGCAGTGCTAGTCCTACCCCGACTAGCGGGAGACGGGAGCAGTACTTC.